The clone carrying this T cell receptor (beta chain) has ten or more counts. The CDR3 runs 15 residues. The ends were cut back, 4 bases at V and 3 bases at J, with 14 bases in the middle. CDR1 is SGHRS, CDR2 YFSETQ, per germline. Each CDR3 protein gets one entry after TCRdb re-called the RT-PCR reads with MiXCR. In the table there are more than 600,000 distinct CDR3 sequences, 13% to 15% of which are singletons. The chain couples TRBV5-1 to TRBJ1-5; D is ambiguous. The sequencing sample was made of memory CD4+ T cells from blood. This sequence originates from a female donor in good health, serving as a healthy control. The CDR3 sequence: CASSATAGSNQPQHF. For the CDR3, the DNA is TGCGCCAGCAGCGCGACGGCGGGATCCAATCAGCCCCAGCATTTT.